This is a list of T cell receptor beta chains from one sample in a study of cytomegalovirus exposure and HLA in healthy donors. The data were produced by immunoSEQ multiplex PCR, yet TCRdb's version contains in-frame clones alone and is incomplete. Here the sample spans more than 95,000 clones, roughly 85% being singletons. The sequencing sample was made of PBMCs. The source of these receptors is a man between 18 and 35 years old in good health and CMV-seropositive. CDR3s include the opening cysteine and the closing phenylalanine or tryptophan. A D gene is named only where the DNA matches it firmly. Only part of the rows carry a size: once, few, many, or a class if the clone is expanded.

>TRBJ2-7|TRBD1|NA|TRBV6-1
CASTVAVGQIYEQYF
TGTGCCAGCACCGTGGCGGTGGGACAGATCTACGAGCAGTACTTC
>TRBJ1-1|NA|NA|TRBV6-1
CASSVDSPNTEAFF
TGTGCCAGCAGTGTTGACAGCCCGAACACTGAAGCTTTCTTT
>TRBJ1-1|NA|once|TRBV11-2
CASRKRSNTKAFF
TGTGCCAGCAGGAAACGGTCGAACACTAAAGCTTTCTTT
>TRBJ2-7|NA|NA|TRBV28
CASSGSRVGREYGNYEQYF
TGTGCCAGCAGTGGGAGTAGAGTCGGGAGAGAATATGGGAACTACGAGCAGTACTTC
>TRBJ1-2|NA|NA|TRBV28
CASSLINPGGYTF
TGTGCCAGCAGTTTGATTAACCCGGGTGGCTACACCTTC
>TRBJ1-2|NA|NA|TRBV7-6
CASSAEGADYGYTF
TGTGCCAGCAGCGCAGAAGGGGCAGACTATGGCTACACCTTC
>TRBJ2-7|TRBD1|once|TRBV18
CASSQGARKYEQYF
TGTGCCAGCTCACAGGGGGCGCGTAAGTACGAGCAGTACTTC
>TRBJ2-1|NA|NA|TRBV7-9
CASTLGGASYNEQFF
TGTGCCAGCACCCTGGGGGGGGCGTCCTACAATGAGCAGTTCTTC
>TRBJ2-7|NA|NA|TRBV5-4
CASSTRVRGVPYEQYF
TGTGCCAGCAGCACGAGGGTCAGGGGAGTTCCCTACGAGCAGTACTTC
>TRBJ1-3|NA|few|TRBV5-4
CASSYRVGNTIYF
TGTGCCAGCAGCTACAGGGTGGGAAACACCATATATTTT
>TRBJ1-1|NA|NA|TRBV30
CAWGRGGNTEAFF
TGTGCCTGGGGGAGGGGAGGGAACACTGAAGCTTTCTTT
>TRBJ1-5|NA|NA|TRBV16
CASSYLSNQPQHF
TGTGCCAGCAGCTATCTTAGCAATCAGCCCCAGCATTTT
>TRBJ1-2|NA|NA|TRBV11-2
CASSLGGQLGGYTF
TGTGCCAGCAGCTTAGGGGGGCAGTTAGGTGGCTACACCTTC
>TRBJ1-3|NA|few|TRBV5-5
CASSRGESGNTIYF
TGTGCCAGCAGCCGGGGGGAATCTGGAAACACCATATATTTT
>TRBJ2-1|TRBD2|NA|TRBV9
CASSSGLAVHNEQFF
TGTGCCAGCAGCTCTGGACTAGCGGTCCACAATGAGCAGTTCTTC
>TRBJ2-7|NA|NA|TRBV30
CAWSTPTLPGLYEQYF
TGTGCCTGGAGTACACCCACCCTTCCCGGGTTATACGAGCAGTACTTC
>TRBJ2-2|TRBD2|NA|TRBV4-1
CASTPWAGESGELFF
TGCGCCAGCACCCCGTGGGCGGGGGAGAGCGGGGAGCTGTTTTTT
>TRBJ2-3|TRBD1|NA|TRBV10-2
CATLGRVTGTGGTDTQYF
TGCGCCACTCTTGGGCGAGTAACCGGGACAGGGGGCACAGATACGCAGTATTTT
>TRBJ2-2|NA|NA|TRBV6-5
CASSYSRDGELFF
TGTGCCAGCAGTTATTCTCGAGACGGGGAGCTGTTTTTT
>TRBJ2-3|TRBD2|NA|TRBV27
CASSPVMLAGADTQYF
TGTGCCAGCAGCCCTGTCATGTTAGCGGGGGCAGATACGCAGTATTTT
>TRBJ1-2|TRBD1|once|TRBV6-5
CASQDRVGYGYTF
TGTGCCAGCCAGGACAGGGTCGGCTATGGCTACACCTTC
>TRBJ1-1|NA|NA|TRBV18
CASSPRGNTEAFF
TGTGCCAGCTCACCACGAGGGAACACTGAAGCTTTCTTT